What follows describes a single T cell receptor (beta chain). Random hexamers primed reverse transcription of roughly 0.45 to 1 ug RNA. Amplification of TCR beta CDR3 was carried out by immunoSEQ multiplex PCR, which covered 54 Vbeta and 13 Jbeta segments. TCRdb passed the immunoSEQ multiplex PCR reads through MiXCR, listing each CDR3 protein once. In the table there are just over 300,000 distinct CDR3 sequences, roughly 94% of which are singletons. This sample is part of a study of CD8 T cells in Susac syndrome. Sequencing targeted TCR beta in blood CD8+ and CD4+ T cells. Negative isolation yielded CD8+ and CD4+ T cells; FACS enriched TEMRA cells. Unmatched junction bases numbered 7, after V lost 4 bases and J lost 0 bases. The CDR3 length is 15 residues. CDR1 and CDR2 from the germline V gene are SGHRS and YFSETQ.

Sequencing was performed on CD4+ T cells from PBMCs. This clonotype originated in a human donor with multiple sclerosis. This sequence joins TRBV5-1 and TRBJ2-7; 7 nucleotides line up with TRBD2. The CDR3 nucleotides are TGCGCCAGCAGCGATCAAGCGGGGCCCTCCTACGAGCAGTACTTC. Translated, it gives CASSDQAGPSYEQYF. Together with reference TRBV5-1 and TRBJ2-7, the CDR3 gives the full variable domain: KAGVTQTPRYLIKTRGQQVTLSCSPISGHRSVSWYQQTPGQGLQFLFEYFSETQRNKGNFPGRFSGRQFSNSRSEMNVSTLELGDSALYLCASSDQAGPSYEQYFGPGTRLTVT.